These 26 T cell receptor beta chains share one sample of origin, sequenced in a study of T cells after yellow fever vaccination. TCRdb re-analysed the 5' RACE reads in MiXCR, keeping a single row per CDR3 protein. The table lists about 510,000 distinct CDR3 sequences, roughly a fifth of them singletons. The sequencing here drew on PBMCs, taken roughly 20 days after the first yellow fever vaccination. Receptors originate from a man in his late teens or twenties who received the YFV17D yellow fever vaccine.

The chain recombines TRBV15 with TRBJ1-5; 7 nucleotides line up with TRBD1. Germline V gives CDR1 LNHNV, CDR2 YYDKDF (reference sequence). The V segment lost 1 base and the J segment 5 bases; nucleotides outside the gene matches: 8. The CDR3 totals 16 residues. The CDR3 protein is CATSRVDVGGYQPQHF. CDR3 coding DNA: TGTGCCACCAGCAGAGTCGACGTAGGGGGCTATCAGCCCCAGCATTTT.

The chain carries TRBV7-9 and TRBJ2-3; 12 nucleotides align to TRBD2. CDR3 size: 13 residues. Germline CDR1 is SEHNR and CDR2 is FQNEAQ (reference sequence). V gave up 11 bases and J gave up 0 bases; unmatched junction bases: 0. The CDR3 loop reads CAGTSGSTDTQYF. The CDR3 nucleotides are TGTGCCGGGACTAGCGGGAGCACAGATACGCAGTATTTT.

The chain has TRBV18 and TRBJ2-3, with 10 nucleotides matching TRBD1. The CDR3 totals 15 residues. Germline CDR1 KGHSH, CDR2 LQKENI. V lost 5 bases, J lost 6 bases, and 8 bases stayed unmatched. This chain's CDR3 is CASSKRQGATDTQYF. The CDR3 DNA is TGTGCCAGCTCAAAAAGACAGGGGGCTACGGATACGCAGTATTTT.

This clonotype was seen a few times. The V call is TRBV7-3, the J call TRBJ2-7; weak D call: TRBD2 (6 bases). Germline values: CDR1 SGHTA, CDR2 FQGTGA. CDR3 length: 13 amino acids. Trimming cost V 6 bases and J 2 bases, with 11 bases left between them. CDR3 in amino acids: CASSLRGPYEQYF. Here the CDR3 DNA reads TGTGCCAGCAGTCTGCGGGGTCCCTACGAGCAGTACTTC.

In this sample, this clonotype turned up a few times. This chain connects TRBV5-1 to TRBJ1-3; D is perhaps TRBD1 (5 bases). In germline, CDR1 is SGHRS, CDR2 YFSETQ. This CDR3 is built from 15 residues. Trimming took 4 bases from V and 0 from J, leaving 11 bases between them. CDR3 in amino acids: CASSPRGASGNTIYF. In nucleotides, the CDR3 is TGCGCCAGCAGCCCCAGAGGGGCCTCTGGAAACACCATATATTTT.

This clonotype has just a few counts. The chain recombines TRBV29-1 with TRBJ1-1; D gene uncertain. The V gene's germline CDR1 is SQVTM and CDR2 ANQGSEA. This CDR3 region has 12 residues. V was pared by 4 bases and J by 1 base, with 7 bases between. The CDR3 DNA is TGCAGCGTTGGTTTGGGGAACACTGAAGCTTTCTTT. It is translated as CSVGLGNTEAFF.

This clonotype was counted between two and nine times. The chain joins TRBV6-2 or TRBV6-3 to TRBJ2-5; TRBD2 matches 8 bases. V shed 7 bases and J 4 bases; nucleotides not matched to a gene: 8. The CDR3 is made up of 14 amino acids. Per the germline V gene, CDR1 is MNHEY and CDR2 is SVGEGT. CDR3 sequence (DNA): TGTGCCAGCATCGAATTGCGGGGGGCAGAGACCCAGTACTTC. The encoded protein is CASIELRGAETQYF.

This sequence joins TRBV20-1 and TRBJ1-2; weak D call: TRBD1 (5 bases). Germline CDR1 is DFQATT and CDR2 is SNEGSKA (reference sequence). CDR3 length: 9 residues. The CDR3 nucleotides read TGCAGGACAGTCGGAGGCTACACCTTC. Protein product: CRTVGGYTF.

This clonotype was observed a few times. The DNA for the CDR3 is TGTGCCAGCAGCCCGCTGGGGCGGGCTGGAAACACCATATATTTT. This codes for CASSPLGRAGNTIYF. The V gene is TRBV7-2, the J gene TRBJ1-3; D possibly corresponds to TRBD1 (5 bases). The CDR3 runs to 15 residues. The germline V gene encodes CDR1 SGHTA and CDR2 FQGNSA. Trimming left V 5 bases short and J 2 bases short, with 13 bases between.

On this clonotype itself: One end of the junction does not line up with germline, which may come from a read error. The CDR3 reads CASSVISGANVLTF. Here the CDR3 DNA reads TGTGCCAGCAGCGTGATCTCTGGTGCCAACGTCCTGACTTTC. V usage is TRBV9 and J usage is TRBJ2-6; D gene ambiguous. In germline, CDR1 is SGDLS, CDR2 YYNGEE. This CDR3 comprises 14 residues.

This chain uses TRBV20-1 with TRBJ2-3; D not certain. The CDR3 has 11 residues. V lost 6 bases, J lost 2 bases, and 6 bases lay in between. CDR1 is DFQATT and CDR2 is SNEGSKA in the germline V gene (reference sequence). CDR3 protein: CSASITDTQYF. The CDR3 nucleotides are TGCAGTGCATCGATCACAGATACGCAGTATTTT.

V is TRBV6-1 and J is TRBJ2-7; 9 bases align to TRBD1. This CDR3 has 15 amino acids. V was clipped by 7 bases and J by 7 bases; unmatched bases: 14. Germline lookup yields CDR1 MNHNS and CDR2 SASEGT. The CDR3 here is CASTNSGTGMFEQYF. For the CDR3, the DNA is TGTGCCAGCACGAATTCCGGGACAGGGATGTTTGAGCAGTACTTC.

V is TRBV7-9 and J is TRBJ1-2; unclear D gene. The germline gives CDR1 SEHNR, CDR2 FQNEAQ (reference sequence). Deletions cut 6 bases from V and 5 bases from J, with 7 bases between. The CDR3 has 11 amino acids. The CDR3 loop is CASRYPYGYTF. CDR3 DNA: TGTGCCAGCAGATACCCATATGGCTACACCTTC.

To note about this clonotype: The junction and the germline gene differ at one end; a read error may be behind it. The chain carries TRBV27 and TRBJ1-3; D unclear. The CDR3 is made up of 16 amino acids. Germline V gene data show CDR1 as MNHEY and CDR2 as SMNVEV (reference sequence). The CDR3 nucleotides read TGTGCCAGCAATTTATCGAAGATGCTCTCTGGAAACACCATATATTTT. Protein: CASNLSKMLSGNTIYF.

The rearrangement uses TRBV7-9 and TRBJ2-2; 9 positions match TRBD1. The V gene's germline CDR1 is SEHNR and CDR2 FQNEAQ (reference sequence). The CDR3 is 16 residues long. J was trimmed by 4 bases and V by 3 bases; bases with no gene match: 6. The CDR3 DNA reads as TGTGCCAGCAGCTTTCCGGGACAGGGTGGCACCGGGGAGCTGTTTTTT. It codes for CASSFPGQGGTGELFF.

V is TRBV7-6 and J is TRBJ1-6; a possible D gene is TRBD1 (6 bases). This CDR3 is built from 16 residues. CDR1 and CDR2 (germline): SGHVS, FNYEAQ. V lost 2 bases, J lost 5 bases, and 13 bases lay in between. In DNA, the CDR3 is TGTGCCAGCAGCTTAAGGCCAGGGGCTGATAATTCACCCCTCCACTTT. Its protein is CASSLRPGADNSPLHF. Combining the CDR3 with reference TRBV7-6 and TRBJ1-6 gives the whole variable domain GAGVSQSPRYKVTKRGQDVALRCDPISGHVSLYWYRQALGQGPEFLTYFNYEAQQDKSGLPNDRFSAERPEGSISTLTIQRTEQRDSAMYRCASSLRPGADNSPLHFGNGTRLTVT.

This chain connects TRBV29-1 to TRBJ2-2; TRBD1 might be the D (5 bases). Trimming left V 7 bases short and J 6 bases short, with 12 bases between. The CDR3 totals 12 residues. Germline loops: CDR1 SQVTM, CDR2 ANQGSEA. CDR3 nucleotides: TGCAGCGGGGCCCTAGGGGCCGGGGAGCTGTTTTTT. This gives the protein CSGALGAGELFF.

This clonotype was detected only a few times. One end of the junction fails to match germline, which may point to a read error. The chain is built from TRBV29-1 and TRBJ1-4; D call uncertain. In germline, CDR1 is SQVTM, CDR2 ANQGSEA. The CDR3 spans 11 residues. The CDR3 DNA is TGCAGCGTCGAAGATAGCGAAAAACTGTTTTTT. Its protein is CSVEDSEKLFF.

This clonotype was seen only a few times. The chain is built from TRBV18 and TRBJ2-1; 7 nucleotides agree with TRBD1. CDR1 KGHSH and CDR2 LQKENI come from the germline V gene. The ends lost 8 bases at V and 4 bases at J; junction bases unmatched: 11. CDR3 length: 15 residues. DNA of the CDR3: TGTGCCAGCACCCTTCGACAGGGAGTTTACAATGAGCAGTTCTTC. It is translated as CASTLRQGVYNEQFF.

The chain employs TRBV19 and TRBJ1-5; 8 bases agree with TRBD1. V shed 7 bases, J shed 12 bases, and the junction held 5 bases outside the gene matches. The CDR3 loop spans 11 amino acids. Germline CDR1 LNHDA, CDR2 SQIVND (reference sequence). The CDR3 is CASTEGQGQHF. CDR3 sequence (DNA): TGTGCCAGTACCGAAGGACAGGGCCAGCATTTT.

The J gene is TRBJ2-5, the V gene TRBV12-3 or TRBV12-4; possibly TRBD2 for D (5 bases). CDR3 length: 12 amino acids. V was trimmed by 3 bases and J by 7 bases, leaving 9 bases between them. The CDR3 coding sequence is TGTGCCAGCAGTTTCGCCGGAGGGACCCAGTACTTC. Translated: CASSFAGGTQYF.

In this sample, this clonotype turned up a few times. The rearrangement uses TRBV5-1 and TRBJ2-7, with TRBD1 matching 7 bases. V was clipped by 0 bases and J by 4 bases; unmatched bases: 13. This CDR3 is 17 amino acids long. Germline V gene lookup returns CDR1 SGHRS and CDR2 YFSETQ. The CDR3 DNA reads as TGCGCCAGCAGCTTGGGGTGGGGACAGACAGAATTATACGAGCAGTACTTC. It translates to CASSLGWGQTELYEQYF.

The J gene is TRBJ1-1, the V gene TRBV7-9; D unresolved. V was clipped by 5 bases and J by 0 bases, with 16 bases between them. There are 16 residues in the CDR3. Germline lookup yields CDR1 SEHNR and CDR2 FQNEAQ (reference sequence). CDR3: CASSLDRKTMNTEAFF. DNA for the CDR3: TGTGCCAGCAGCCTAGACCGAAAGACCATGAACACTGAAGCTTTCTTT.

V usage is TRBV7-2 and J usage is TRBJ2-3; 10 bases fit TRBD2. CDR1 and CDR2 (germline): SGHTA, FQGNSA. The CDR3 consists of 17 residues. J gave up 4 bases and V 4 bases, and 11 bases lay outside the gene matches. CDR3 nucleotide sequence: TGTGCCAGCAGCTCCCCATTAGCGGGGGGAATCGCAGATACGCAGTATTTT. Its protein is CASSSPLAGGIADTQYF.

The chain joins TRBV28 to TRBJ2-2; D remains unclear. CDR1 and CDR2 (germline): MDHEN, SYDVKM. This CDR3 contains 16 residues. V was trimmed by 2 bases and J by 0 bases, leaving 10 bases between them. The CDR3 DNA follows: TGTGCCAGCAGTTTACCGACATATACGAACACCGGGGAGCTGTTTTTT. Translated: CASSLPTYTNTGELFF. Using reference TRBV28 and TRBJ2-2 for the parts outside the CDR3, the full variable domain is DVKVTQSSRYLVKRTGEKVFLECVQDMDHENMFWYRQDPGLGLRLIYFSYDVKMKEKGDIPEGYSVSREKKERFSLILESASTNQTSMYLCASSLPTYTNTGELFFGEGSRLTVL.

J is TRBJ1-2 and V is TRBV29-1; no reliable D call. V lost 0 bases and J lost 8, with 13 bases in between. Germline V gives CDR1 SQVTM, CDR2 ANQGSEA. The CDR3 is made up of 13 amino acids. CDR3 in DNA: TGCAGCGTTGAAGACTTAGGGTCCTTGGGCTACACCTTC. Protein product: CSVEDLGSLGYTF.